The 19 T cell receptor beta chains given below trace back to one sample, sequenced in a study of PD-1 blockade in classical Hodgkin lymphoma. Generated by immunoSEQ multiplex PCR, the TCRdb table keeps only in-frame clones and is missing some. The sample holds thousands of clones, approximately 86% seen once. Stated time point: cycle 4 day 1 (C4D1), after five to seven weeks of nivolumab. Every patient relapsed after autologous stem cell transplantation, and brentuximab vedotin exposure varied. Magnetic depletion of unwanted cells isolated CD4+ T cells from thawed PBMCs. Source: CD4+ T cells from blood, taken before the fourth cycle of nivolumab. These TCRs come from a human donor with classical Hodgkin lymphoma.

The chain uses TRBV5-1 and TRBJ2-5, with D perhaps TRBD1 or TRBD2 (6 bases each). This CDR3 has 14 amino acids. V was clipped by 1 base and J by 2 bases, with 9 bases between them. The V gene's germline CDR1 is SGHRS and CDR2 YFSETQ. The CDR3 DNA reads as TGCGCCAGCAGCTTGTGGGGGGCTCAAGAGACCCAGTACTTC. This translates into CASSLWGAQETQYF.

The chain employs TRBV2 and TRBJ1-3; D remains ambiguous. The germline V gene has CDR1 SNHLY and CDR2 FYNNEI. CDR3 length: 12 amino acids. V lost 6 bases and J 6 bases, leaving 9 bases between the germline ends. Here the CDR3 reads CASRPLENTIYF. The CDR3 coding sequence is TGTGCCAGCAGGCCCCTTGAAAACACCATATATTTT.

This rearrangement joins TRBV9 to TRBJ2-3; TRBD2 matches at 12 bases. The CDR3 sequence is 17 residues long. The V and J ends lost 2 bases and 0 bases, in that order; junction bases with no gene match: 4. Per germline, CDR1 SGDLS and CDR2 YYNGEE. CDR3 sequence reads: CASSVGLAGTSTDTQYF. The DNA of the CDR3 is TGTGCCAGCAGCGTGGGACTAGCGGGTACTAGCACAGATACGCAGTATTTT. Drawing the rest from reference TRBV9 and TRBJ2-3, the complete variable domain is DSGVTQTPKHLITATGQRVTLRCSPRSGDLSVYWYQQSLDQGLQFLIQYYNGEERAKGNILERFSAQQFPDLHSELNLSSLELGDSALYFCASSVGLAGTSTDTQYFGPGTRLTVL.

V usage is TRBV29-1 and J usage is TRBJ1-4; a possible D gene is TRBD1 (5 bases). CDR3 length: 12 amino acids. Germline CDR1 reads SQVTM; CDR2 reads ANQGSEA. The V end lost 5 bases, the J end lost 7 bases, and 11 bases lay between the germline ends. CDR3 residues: CSVKGQGEKLFF. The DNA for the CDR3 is TGCAGCGTTAAGGGGCAGGGTGAAAAACTGTTTTTT.

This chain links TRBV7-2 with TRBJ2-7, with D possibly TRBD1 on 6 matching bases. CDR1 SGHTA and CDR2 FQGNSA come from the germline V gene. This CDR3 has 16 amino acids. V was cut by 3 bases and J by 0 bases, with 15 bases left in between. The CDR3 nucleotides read TGTGCCAGCAGCTTGACCGGGACACTTAGCTCCTACGAGCAGTACTTC. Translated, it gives CASSLTGTLSSYEQYF.

The CDR3 loop is CASSLRIDTQYF. In nucleotides, the CDR3 is TGTGCCAGCAGCTTAAGGATAGATACGCAGTATTTT. The rearrangement joins TRBV7-9 to TRBJ2-3; unclear D gene. Germline CDR1 and CDR2: SEHNR and FQNEAQ (reference sequence). Trimming took 2 bases from V and 5 from J, leaving 5 bases between them. CDR3 length: 12 amino acids.

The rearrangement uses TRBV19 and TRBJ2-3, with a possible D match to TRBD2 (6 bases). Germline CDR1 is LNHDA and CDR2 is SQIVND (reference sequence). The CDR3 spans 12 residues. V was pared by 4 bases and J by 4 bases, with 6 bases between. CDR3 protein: CASSRDSDTQYF. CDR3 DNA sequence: TGTGCCAGTAGTAGGGACTCAGATACGCAGTATTTT.

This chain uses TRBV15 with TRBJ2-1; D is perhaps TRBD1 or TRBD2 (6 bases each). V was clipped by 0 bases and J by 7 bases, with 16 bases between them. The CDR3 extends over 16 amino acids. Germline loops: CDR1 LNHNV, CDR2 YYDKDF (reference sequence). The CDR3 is CATSRDSPGAGNEQFF. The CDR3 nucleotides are TGTGCCACCAGCAGAGATAGCCCGGGGGCGGGGAATGAGCAGTTCTTC. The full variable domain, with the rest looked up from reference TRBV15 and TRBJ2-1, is DAMVIQNPRYQVTQFGKPVTLSCSQTLNHNVMYWYQQKSSQAPKLLFHYYDKDFNNEADTPDNFQSRRPNTSFCFLDIRSPGLGDTAMYLCATSRDSPGAGNEQFFGPGTRLTVL.

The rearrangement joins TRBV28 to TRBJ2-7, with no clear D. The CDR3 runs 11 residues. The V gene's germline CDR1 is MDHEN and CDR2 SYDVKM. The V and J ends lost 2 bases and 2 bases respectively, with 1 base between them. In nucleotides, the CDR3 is TGTGCCAGCAGTTTAACCTACGAGCAGTACTTC. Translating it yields CASSLTYEQYF.

CDR3 in DNA: TGTGCCAGCAGCTTAGATCTGAGAAACTCCTACGAGCAGTACTTC. Encoded protein: CASSLDLRNSYEQYF. This chain connects TRBV11-2 to TRBJ2-7; unclear D gene. This CDR3 is 15 amino acids long. Germline lookup yields CDR1 SGHAT and CDR2 FQNNGV. The germline V and J ends were trimmed by 0 bases and 0 bases, with 9 bases remaining between them.

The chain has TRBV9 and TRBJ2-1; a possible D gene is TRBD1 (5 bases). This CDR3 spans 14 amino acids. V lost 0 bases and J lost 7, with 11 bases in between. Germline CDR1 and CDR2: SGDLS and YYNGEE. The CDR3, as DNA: TGTGCCAGCAGCGTAGGGACCAGGGTTAATGAGCAGTTCTTC. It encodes CASSVGTRVNEQFF.

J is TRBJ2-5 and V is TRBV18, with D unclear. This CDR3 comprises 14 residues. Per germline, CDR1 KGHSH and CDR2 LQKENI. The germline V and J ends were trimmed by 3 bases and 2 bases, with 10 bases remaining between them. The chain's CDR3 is CASSPFVDQETQYF. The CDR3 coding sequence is TGTGCCAGCTCACCGTTTGTGGATCAAGAGACCCAGTACTTC.

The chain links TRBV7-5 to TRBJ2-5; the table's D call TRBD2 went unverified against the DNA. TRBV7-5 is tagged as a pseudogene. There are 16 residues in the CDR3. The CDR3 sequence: CVERLAGGPYQETQYF. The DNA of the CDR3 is TGTGTCGAGCGGCTGGCGGGGGGGCCGTACCAAGAGACCCAGTACTTC.

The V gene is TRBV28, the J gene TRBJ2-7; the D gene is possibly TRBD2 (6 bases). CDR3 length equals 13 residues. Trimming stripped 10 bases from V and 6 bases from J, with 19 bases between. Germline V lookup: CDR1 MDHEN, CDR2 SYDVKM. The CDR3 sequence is CATTPRRGFEQYF. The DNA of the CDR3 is TGTGCCACTACCCCAAGACGGGGGTTCGAGCAGTACTTC.

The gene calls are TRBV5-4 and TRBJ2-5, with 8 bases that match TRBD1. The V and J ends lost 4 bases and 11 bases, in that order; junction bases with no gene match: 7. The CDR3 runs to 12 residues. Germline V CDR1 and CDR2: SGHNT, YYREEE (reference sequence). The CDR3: CASSTRQGSQYF. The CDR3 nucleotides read TGTGCCAGCAGCACAAGACAGGGGTCGCAGTACTTC.

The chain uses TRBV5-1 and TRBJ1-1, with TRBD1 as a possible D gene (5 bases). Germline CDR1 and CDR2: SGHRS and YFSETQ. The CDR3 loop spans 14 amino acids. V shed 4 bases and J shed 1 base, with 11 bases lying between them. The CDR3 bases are TGCGCCAGCAGCGAAGGGGCCGAGAACACTGAAGCTTTCTTT. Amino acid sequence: CASSEGAENTEAFF. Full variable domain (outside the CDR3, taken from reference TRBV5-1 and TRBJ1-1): KAGVTQTPRYLIKTRGQQVTLSCSPISGHRSVSWYQQTPGQGLQFLFEYFSETQRNKGNFPGRFSGRQFSNSRSEMNVSTLELGDSALYLCASSEGAENTEAFFGQGTRLTVV.

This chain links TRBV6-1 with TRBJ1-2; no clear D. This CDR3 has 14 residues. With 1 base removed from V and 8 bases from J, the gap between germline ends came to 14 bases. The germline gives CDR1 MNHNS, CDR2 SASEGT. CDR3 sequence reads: CASSEGGTNKGYTF. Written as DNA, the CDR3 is TGTGCCAGCAGTGAAGGTGGAACAAACAAAGGCTACACCTTC.

Written as DNA, the CDR3 is TGCGCCAGCAGCTTGGTGCTTAGGGACAGCACAGATACGCAGTATTTT. It specifies CASSLVLRDSTDTQYF. The chain uses TRBV5-1 and TRBJ2-3; possibly TRBD1 or TRBD2 for D (5 bases each). The CDR3 has 16 amino acids. Germline-derived CDR1 and CDR2 are SGHRS and YFSETQ. V was clipped by 0 bases and J by 0 bases, with 11 bases between them.

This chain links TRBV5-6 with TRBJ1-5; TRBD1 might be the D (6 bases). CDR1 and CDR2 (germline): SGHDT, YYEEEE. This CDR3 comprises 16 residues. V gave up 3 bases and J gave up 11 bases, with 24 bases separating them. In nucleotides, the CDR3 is TGTGCCAGCAGCTCGGGGGGTCCGGGACACCTATTAGCCCAGCATTTT. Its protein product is CASSSGGPGHLLAQHF.